These 10 T cell receptor beta chains were all obtained from the same sample, sequenced in a study of cytomegalovirus exposure and HLA in healthy donors. PCR was performed using 60 Vbeta and 13 Jbeta primers. Assay: immunoSEQ multiplex PCR; the TCRdb copy retains only in-frame clones and omits some. The top ten hold roughly 8.3% of the sample, which has approximately 110,000 clones, over 55% seen once. Input material: PBMCs. The receptors stem from a man aged 18 to 29 in good health and CMV-seropositive.

The V and J genes are TRBV28 and TRBJ2-5; D uncertain. There are 13 residues in the CDR3. Trimming left V 1 base short and J 4 bases short, with 7 bases between. Germline assignment: CDR1 MDHEN and CDR2 SYDVKM. The CDR3 is CASSLSGGETQYF. The DNA for the CDR3 is TGTGCCAGCAGTTTATCGGGTGGAGAGACCCAGTACTTC.

This clone has a handful of counts. This chain links TRBV5-1 with TRBJ1-2; D is ambiguous. V lost 6 bases to trimming and J lost 6 bases, with 12 bases between them. CDR3 length equals 12 residues. Germline lookup yields CDR1 SGHRS and CDR2 YFSETQ. The CDR3 loop is CASTGETHGYTF. The CDR3 nucleotides are TGCGCCAGCACTGGGGAGACACATGGCTACACCTTC.

The V and J genes are TRBV2 and TRBJ2-7, with 7 bases lining up with TRBD1. J was trimmed by 3 bases and V by 7 bases; bases with no gene match: 9. CDR3 length: 14 amino acids. The germline gives CDR1 SNHLY, CDR2 FYNNEI. CDR3 loop: CASTASDRHYEQYF. CDR3 nucleotides: TGTGCCAGCACCGCCTCGGACAGGCACTACGAGCAGTACTTC.

This chain joins TRBV30 and TRBJ1-5; 7 nucleotides agree with TRBD1. CDR3 length equals 14 residues. V lost 4 bases and J lost 6; bases outside the gene matches: 9. Per the germline V gene, CDR1 is GTSNPN and CDR2 is SVGIG (reference sequence). CDR3 protein: CAWTGGGKGQPQHF. Here the CDR3 DNA reads TGTGCCTGGACCGGAGGGGGCAAGGGTCAGCCCCAGCATTTT.

This chain joins TRBV6-5 and TRBJ2-7, with 8 bases matching TRBD1. The germline V gene encodes CDR1 MNHEY and CDR2 SVGAGI. J was trimmed by 6 bases and V by 10 bases; bases with no gene match: 5. The CDR3 consists of 11 residues. The chain's CDR3 is CATQGAGEQYF. DNA of the CDR3: TGTGCCACCCAGGGGGCGGGCGAGCAGTACTTC.

This clone was seen a single time. This chain connects TRBV19 to TRBJ2-5, with D uncertain. Germline values: CDR1 LNHDA, CDR2 SQIVND (reference sequence). The CDR3 contains 13 residues. V lost 4 bases and J 7 bases, leaving 13 bases between the germline ends. The CDR3 coding sequence is TGTGCCAGTAGTAGGTTTGACATTGCGACCCAGTACTTC. Protein: CASSRFDIATQYF. The full variable domain, in which reference TRBV19 and TRBJ2-5 provide the parts outside the CDR3, is DGGITQSPKYLFRKEGQNVTLSCEQNLNHDAMYWYRQDPGQGLRLIYYSQIVNDFQKGDIAEGYSVSREKKESFPLTVTSAQKNPTAFYLCASSRFDIATQYFGPGTRLLVL.

This chain connects TRBV7-2 to TRBJ2-5; possibly TRBD2 for D (6 bases). This CDR3 contains 13 residues. Germline-derived CDR1 and CDR2 are SGHTA and FQGNSA. V was clipped by 0 bases and J by 7 bases, with 9 bases between them. The CDR3 loop reads CASSLAGEVTQYF. CDR3 sequence (DNA): TGTGCCAGCAGCTTAGCGGGGGAGGTGACCCAGTACTTC.

This clone rates as medium-sized. The chain is built from TRBV6-6 and TRBJ2-1; TRBD2 aligns across 7 bases. The CDR3 runs 12 residues. V lost 10 bases and J lost 3; bases outside the gene matches: 3. Germline CDR1 and CDR2: MNHNY and SVGAGI (reference sequence). CDR3 sequence: CATGGYYNEQFF. For the CDR3, the DNA is TGTGCCACCGGGGGGTACTACAATGAGCAGTTCTTC.

The chain uses TRBV7-9 and TRBJ1-4; TRBD1 agrees at 10 bases. Germline V gene sequence: CDR1 SEHNR, CDR2 FQNEAQ (reference sequence). Germline trimming cut 8 bases from V and 10 bases from J; bases unmatched to any gene: 4. The CDR3 consists of 12 residues. The CDR3 loop is CASGDRGLKLFF. In nucleotides, the CDR3 is TGTGCCAGCGGAGACAGGGGGCTAAAACTGTTTTTT. Supplemented by reference TRBV7-9 and TRBJ1-4, the full variable domain reads DTGVSQNPRHKITKRGQNVTFRCDPISEHNRLYWYRQTLGQGPEFLTYFQNEAQLEKSRLLSDRFSAERPKGSFSTLEIQRTEQGDSAMYLCASGDRGLKLFFGSGTQLSVL.

V usage is TRBV2 and J usage is TRBJ1-4; TRBD1 matches at 8 bases. Trimming cost V 5 bases and J 8 bases; bases outside gene matches: 7. Germline V gene data show CDR1 as SNHLY and CDR2 as FYNNEI. The CDR3 is made up of 14 amino acids. CDR3 DNA sequence: TGTGCCAGCAGTCCGGACAGGGTGGTCGAAAAACTGTTTTTT. Translated: CASSPDRVVEKLFF. The complete variable domain, with remaining parts taken from reference TRBV2 and TRBJ1-4, reads EPEVTQTPSHQVTQMGQEVILRCVPISNHLYFYWYRQILGQKVEFLVSFYNNEISEKSEIFDDQFSVERPDGSNFTLKIRSTKLEDSAMYFCASSPDRVVEKLFFGSGTQLSVL.